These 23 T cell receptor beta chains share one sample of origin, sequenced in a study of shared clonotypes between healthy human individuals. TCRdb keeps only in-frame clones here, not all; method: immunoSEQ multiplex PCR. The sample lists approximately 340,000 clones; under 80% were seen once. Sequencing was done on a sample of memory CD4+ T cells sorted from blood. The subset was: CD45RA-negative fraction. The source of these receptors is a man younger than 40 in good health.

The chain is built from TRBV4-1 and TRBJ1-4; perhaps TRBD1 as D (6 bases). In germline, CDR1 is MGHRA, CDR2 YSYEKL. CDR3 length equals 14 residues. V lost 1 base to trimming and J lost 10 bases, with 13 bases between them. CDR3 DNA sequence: TGCGCCAGCAGCCAAGCCGGGGGCCGCCCAAAACTGTTTTTT. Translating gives CASSQAGGRPKLFF.

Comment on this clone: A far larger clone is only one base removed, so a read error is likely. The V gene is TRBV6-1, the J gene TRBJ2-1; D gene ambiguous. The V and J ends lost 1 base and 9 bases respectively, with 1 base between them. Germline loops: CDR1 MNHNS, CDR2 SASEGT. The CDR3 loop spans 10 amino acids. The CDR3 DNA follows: TGTGCCAGCAGTGAAGTTGAGCAGTTCTTC. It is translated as CASSEVEQFF.

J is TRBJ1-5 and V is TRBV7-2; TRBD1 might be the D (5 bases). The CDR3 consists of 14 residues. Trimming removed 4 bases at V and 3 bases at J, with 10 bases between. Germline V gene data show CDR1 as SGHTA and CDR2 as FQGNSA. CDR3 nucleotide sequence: TGTGCCAGCAGCTGGCGGGGGGACAATCAGCCCCAGCATTTT. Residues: CASSWRGDNQPQHF.

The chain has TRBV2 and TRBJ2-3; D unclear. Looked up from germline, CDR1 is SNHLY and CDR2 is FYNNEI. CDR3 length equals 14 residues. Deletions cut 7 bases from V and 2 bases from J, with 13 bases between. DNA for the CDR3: TGTGCCAGCAAAGAGTTACTCTCCACAGATACGCAGTATTTT. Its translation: CASKELLSTDTQYF. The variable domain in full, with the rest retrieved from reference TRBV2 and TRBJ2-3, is EPEVTQTPSHQVTQMGQEVILRCVPISNHLYFYWYRQILGQKVEFLVSFYNNEISEKSEIFDDQFSVERPDGSNFTLKIRSTKLEDSAMYFCASKELLSTDTQYFGPGTRLTVL.

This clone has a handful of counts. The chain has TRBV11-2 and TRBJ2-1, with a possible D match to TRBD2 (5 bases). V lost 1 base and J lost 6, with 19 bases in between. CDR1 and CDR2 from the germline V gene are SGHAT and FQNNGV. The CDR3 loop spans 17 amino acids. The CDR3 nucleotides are TGTGCCAGCAGCTTAGTGGTGGGAGCCCTATTTTCCAATGAGCAGTTCTTC. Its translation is CASSLVVGALFSNEQFF.

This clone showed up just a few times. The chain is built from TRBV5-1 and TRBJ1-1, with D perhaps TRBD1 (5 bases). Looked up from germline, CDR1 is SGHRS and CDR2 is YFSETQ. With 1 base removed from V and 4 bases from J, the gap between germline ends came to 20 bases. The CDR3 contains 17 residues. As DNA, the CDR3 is TGCGCCAGCAGCTTGTACTCGCACCCGGCCGGGGGCACTGAAGCTTTCTTT. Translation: CASSLYSHPAGGTEAFF. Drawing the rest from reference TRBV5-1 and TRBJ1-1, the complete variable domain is KAGVTQTPRYLIKTRGQQVTLSCSPISGHRSVSWYQQTPGQGLQFLFEYFSETQRNKGNFPGRFSGRQFSNSRSEMNVSTLELGDSALYLCASSLYSHPAGGTEAFFGQGTRLTVV.

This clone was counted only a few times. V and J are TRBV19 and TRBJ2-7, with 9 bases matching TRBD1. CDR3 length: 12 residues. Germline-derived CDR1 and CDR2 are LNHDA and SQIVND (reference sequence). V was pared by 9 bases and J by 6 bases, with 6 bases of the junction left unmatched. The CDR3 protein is CASSGQGGEQYF. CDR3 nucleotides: TGTGCCAGCTCGGGACAGGGAGGCGAGCAGTACTTC. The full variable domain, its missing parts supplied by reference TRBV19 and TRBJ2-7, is DGGITQSPKYLFRKEGQNVTLSCEQNLNHDAMYWYRQDPGQGLRLIYYSQIVNDFQKGDIAEGYSVSREKKESFPLTVTSAQKNPTAFYLCASSGQGGEQYFGPGTRLTVT.

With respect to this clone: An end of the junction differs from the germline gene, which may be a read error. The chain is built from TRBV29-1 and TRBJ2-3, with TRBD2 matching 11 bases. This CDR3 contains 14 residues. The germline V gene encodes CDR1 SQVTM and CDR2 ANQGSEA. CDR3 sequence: CSVEVFSGRDRQYF. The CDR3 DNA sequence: TGCAGCGTTGAAGTCTTTAGCGGGAGGGATAGGCAGTATTTT.

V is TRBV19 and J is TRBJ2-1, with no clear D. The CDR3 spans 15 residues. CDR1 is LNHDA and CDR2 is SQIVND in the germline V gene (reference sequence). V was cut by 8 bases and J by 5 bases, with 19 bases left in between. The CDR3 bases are TGTGCCAGTGGTAAACCCGGGCAGGTAGACAATGAGCAGTTCTTC. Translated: CASGKPGQVDNEQFF.

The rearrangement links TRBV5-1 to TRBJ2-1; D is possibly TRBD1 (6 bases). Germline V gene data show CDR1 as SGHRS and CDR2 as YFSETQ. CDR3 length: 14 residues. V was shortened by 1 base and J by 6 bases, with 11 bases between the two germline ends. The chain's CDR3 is CASSLPGAGNEQFF. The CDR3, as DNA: TGCGCCAGCAGCTTGCCAGGGGCGGGCAATGAGCAGTTCTTC.

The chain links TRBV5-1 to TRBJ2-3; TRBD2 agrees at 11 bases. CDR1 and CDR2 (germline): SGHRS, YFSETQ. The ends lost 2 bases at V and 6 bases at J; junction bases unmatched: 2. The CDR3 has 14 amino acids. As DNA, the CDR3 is TGCGCCAGCAGCTTAACTAGCGGGAGCGATACGCAGTATTTT. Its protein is CASSLTSGSDTQYF.

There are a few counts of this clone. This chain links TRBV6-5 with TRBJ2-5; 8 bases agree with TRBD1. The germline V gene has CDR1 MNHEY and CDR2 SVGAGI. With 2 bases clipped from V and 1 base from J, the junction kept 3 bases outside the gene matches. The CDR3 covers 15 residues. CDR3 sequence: CASSYNQGAQETQYF. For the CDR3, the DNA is TGTGCCAGCAGTTACAATCAGGGGGCCCAAGAGACCCAGTACTTC.

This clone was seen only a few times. In nucleotides, the CDR3 is TGCGCCAGCAGATCGTCCTGGAGGGGGGGGATCTACAATGAGCAGTTCTTC. It codes for CASRSSWRGGIYNEQFF. This chain joins TRBV23-1 and TRBJ2-1, with D possibly TRBD2 on 7 matching bases. TRBV23-1 is an ORF, and what it does is uncertain. Trimming left V 6 bases short and J 3 bases short, with 21 bases between. The CDR3 is 17 residues long.

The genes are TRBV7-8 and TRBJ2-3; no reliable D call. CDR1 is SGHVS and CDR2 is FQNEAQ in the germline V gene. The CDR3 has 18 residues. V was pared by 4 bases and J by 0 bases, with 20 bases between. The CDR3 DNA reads TGTGCCAGCAGCTGGATAAGTGCCGGGCGGCGAAGCACAGATACGCAGTATTTT. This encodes CASSWISAGRRSTDTQYF.

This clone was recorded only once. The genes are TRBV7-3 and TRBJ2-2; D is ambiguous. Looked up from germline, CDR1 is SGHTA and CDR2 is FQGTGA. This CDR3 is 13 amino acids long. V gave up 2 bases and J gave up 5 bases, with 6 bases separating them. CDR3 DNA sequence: TGTGCCAGCAGCTTAGGCCGAACCGGGGAGCTGTTTTTT. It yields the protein CASSLGRTGELFF.

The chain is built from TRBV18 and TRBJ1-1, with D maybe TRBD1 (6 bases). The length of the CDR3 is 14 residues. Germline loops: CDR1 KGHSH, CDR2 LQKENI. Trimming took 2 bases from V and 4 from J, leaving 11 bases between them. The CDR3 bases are TGTGCCAGCTCACCAAACAGGGTTGCCACTGAAGCTTTCTTT. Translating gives CASSPNRVATEAFF.

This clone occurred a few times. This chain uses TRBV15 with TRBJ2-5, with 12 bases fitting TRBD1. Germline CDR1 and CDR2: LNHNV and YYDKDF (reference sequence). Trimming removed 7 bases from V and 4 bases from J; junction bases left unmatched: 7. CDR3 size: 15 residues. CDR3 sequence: CATTQRDRGRETQYF. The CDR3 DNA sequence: TGTGCCACCACCCAAAGGGACAGGGGGCGAGAGACCCAGTACTTC.

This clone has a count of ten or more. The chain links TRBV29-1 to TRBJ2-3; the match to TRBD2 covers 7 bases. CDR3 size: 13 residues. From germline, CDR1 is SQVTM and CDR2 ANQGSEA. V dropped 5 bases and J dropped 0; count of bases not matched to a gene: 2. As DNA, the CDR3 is TGCAGCGTTAATAGCGGGAGCACAGATACGCAGTATTTT. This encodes CSVNSGSTDTQYF.

CDR3 residues: CASSMEANYGYTF. CDR3 sequence (DNA): TGTGCCAGTAGTATGGAAGCTAACTATGGCTACACCTTC. The chain is built from TRBV19 and TRBJ1-2; D uncertain. Per the germline V gene, CDR1 is LNHDA and CDR2 is SQIVND (reference sequence). This CDR3 spans 13 amino acids. Between the trimmed V and J ends, which lost 3 bases and 0 bases, there was a span of 5 bases.

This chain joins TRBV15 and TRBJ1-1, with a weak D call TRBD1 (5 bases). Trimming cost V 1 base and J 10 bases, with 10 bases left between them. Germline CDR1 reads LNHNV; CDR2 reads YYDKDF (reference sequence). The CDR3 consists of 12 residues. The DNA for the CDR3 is TGTGCCACCAGCAGAGGAGTGGGGGGAGCTTTCTTT. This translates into CATSRGVGGAFF.

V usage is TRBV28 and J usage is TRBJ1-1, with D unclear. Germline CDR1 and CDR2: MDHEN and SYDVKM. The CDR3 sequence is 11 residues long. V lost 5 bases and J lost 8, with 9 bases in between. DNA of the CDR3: TGTGCCAGCAGTCTTATAGGGGAAGCTTTCTTT. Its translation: CASSLIGEAFF.

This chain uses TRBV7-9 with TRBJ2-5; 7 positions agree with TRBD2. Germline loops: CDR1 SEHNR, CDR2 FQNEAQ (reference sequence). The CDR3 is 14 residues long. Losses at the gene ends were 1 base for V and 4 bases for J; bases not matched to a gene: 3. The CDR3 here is CASSLVSGGETQYF. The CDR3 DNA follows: TGTGCCAGCAGCTTAGTTTCGGGGGGAGAGACCCAGTACTTC. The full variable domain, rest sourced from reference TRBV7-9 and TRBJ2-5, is DTGVSQNPRHKITKRGQNVTFRCDPISEHNRLYWYRQTLGQGPEFLTYFQNEAQLEKSRLLSDRFSAERPKGSFSTLEIQRTEQGDSAMYLCASSLVSGGETQYFGPGTRLLVL.

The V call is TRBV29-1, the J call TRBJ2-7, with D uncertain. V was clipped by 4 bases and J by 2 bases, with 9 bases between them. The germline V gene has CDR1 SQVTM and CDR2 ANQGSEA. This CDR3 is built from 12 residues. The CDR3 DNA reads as TGCAGCGTTGGGCCAGGCACCTACGAGCAGTACTTC. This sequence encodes CSVGPGTYEQYF.